This T cell receptor (beta chain) is drawn from a study of blood T cell repertoires in COVID-19 (dated by TCRdb to 2020 to 2021). The study in broad terms: The collaborator samples originated in the United States, Italy and Spain and spanned the acute and convalescent phases of COVID-19. The samples were drawn from the first 160 participants of the ongoing ImmuneRACE study and from 1,254 subjects provided by 6 global collaborators. Where available, HLA class I and class II types were obtained from metadata supplied by the sample provider rather than from assay-based typing. Nearly every sample came with metadata listing a de-identified subject ID, COVID-19 status, age in years and sex. The prospective study material was composed of cDNA or gDNA derived from T cells, B-cell-depleted T cells, or PBMCs. The repertoires were released in a freely available public database intended as a resource for research on the immune response to SARS-CoV-2. The dataset comprised deeply sampled blood TCRbeta repertoires from subjects exposed to, actively infected with, or recovered from COVID-19. Beyond this particular receptor, the publication reports: How much clinical and demographic metadata was included differed by source and by participant, and the metadata was provided uncurated.

The immunoSEQ Assay, a bias-controlled multiplex PCR, was used to amplify TCRbeta CDR3 regions from genomic DNA. Per the authors' processing: The number of nucleated cells in each sample was estimated from the amplification of reference gene primers within the assay. To quantify the absolute abundance of each unique TCRbeta CDR3 rearrangement, sequence reads were collapsed and filtered. Productive Simpson clonality was computed per sample as the square root of Simpson's diversity index over productive rearrangements. TCRdb took over this immuneACCESS table, retaining in-frame rearrangements with V and J assigned. Such tables are incomplete; in checked studies, under half of the missing clones stem from an unresolved V gene, and the remainder is unexplained. V and J calls and clone size are copied from that table; D and trimming were computed from the DNA. The sample includes about 190,000 clones, with 90% observed a single time. The ten largest clonotypes hold 0.62% of the sample.

Whole blood was collected in K2EDTA tubes by collaborating institutions according to the institutions' own protocols. For TCRbeta analysis, collaborator samples were shipped as frozen whole blood, as isolated PBMCs, or as DNA extracted from either sample type. Comment on this clone: The specificity of this receptor is unknown. No clone much larger than this one lies a single base away; base qualities are absent.

As encoded in the germline V gene, CDR1 is ENHRY while CDR2 is SYGVKD. The germline V end is reduced by 4 bases and the J end by 7 bases; junction bases left unmatched: 9. Counted from cysteine to phenylalanine, this CDR3 has 16 amino acids. The sequence is cut down to CDR3 DNA, 48 bases in frame from base 1. This sequence was found in a man aged 45 to 65 with acute or convalescent COVID-19. The sequencing sample was made of peripheral blood. The rearranged chain carries TRBV10-3 and TRBJ2-2, with 10 junctional bases fitting TRBD2. The CDR3 reads CAISGGLAGASGELFF. The sequenced DNA: TGTGCCATCAGTGGAGGGCTAGCGGGAGCGAGCGGGGAGCTGTTTTTT.